This T cell receptor beta chain was captured in a study of T cells in tuberculosis. Germline CDR1 reads LNHDA; CDR2 reads SQIVND (reference sequence). After removal of 1 base from V and 4 bases from J, the junction contained 6 bases not matched to a gene. This CDR3 comprises 16 residues. Measured with immunoSEQ multiplex PCR; TCRdb has only the in-frame clones, and not every one. The sample has 37,000 or so clones, roughly 93% seen once. The sample taken for sequencing was PBMCs. The chain recombines TRBV19 with TRBJ1-3; 8 nucleotides align to TRBD1. The clonotype was recovered from a donor aged 10-29 years with latent tuberculosis or without tuberculosis infection. Some clones in this sample may be carry-over from other donors' samples. DNA of the CDR3: TGTGCCAGTAGTATAGGGACAGGGTGGTCCGGAAACACCATATATTTT. Its translation: CASSIGTGWSGNTIYF.